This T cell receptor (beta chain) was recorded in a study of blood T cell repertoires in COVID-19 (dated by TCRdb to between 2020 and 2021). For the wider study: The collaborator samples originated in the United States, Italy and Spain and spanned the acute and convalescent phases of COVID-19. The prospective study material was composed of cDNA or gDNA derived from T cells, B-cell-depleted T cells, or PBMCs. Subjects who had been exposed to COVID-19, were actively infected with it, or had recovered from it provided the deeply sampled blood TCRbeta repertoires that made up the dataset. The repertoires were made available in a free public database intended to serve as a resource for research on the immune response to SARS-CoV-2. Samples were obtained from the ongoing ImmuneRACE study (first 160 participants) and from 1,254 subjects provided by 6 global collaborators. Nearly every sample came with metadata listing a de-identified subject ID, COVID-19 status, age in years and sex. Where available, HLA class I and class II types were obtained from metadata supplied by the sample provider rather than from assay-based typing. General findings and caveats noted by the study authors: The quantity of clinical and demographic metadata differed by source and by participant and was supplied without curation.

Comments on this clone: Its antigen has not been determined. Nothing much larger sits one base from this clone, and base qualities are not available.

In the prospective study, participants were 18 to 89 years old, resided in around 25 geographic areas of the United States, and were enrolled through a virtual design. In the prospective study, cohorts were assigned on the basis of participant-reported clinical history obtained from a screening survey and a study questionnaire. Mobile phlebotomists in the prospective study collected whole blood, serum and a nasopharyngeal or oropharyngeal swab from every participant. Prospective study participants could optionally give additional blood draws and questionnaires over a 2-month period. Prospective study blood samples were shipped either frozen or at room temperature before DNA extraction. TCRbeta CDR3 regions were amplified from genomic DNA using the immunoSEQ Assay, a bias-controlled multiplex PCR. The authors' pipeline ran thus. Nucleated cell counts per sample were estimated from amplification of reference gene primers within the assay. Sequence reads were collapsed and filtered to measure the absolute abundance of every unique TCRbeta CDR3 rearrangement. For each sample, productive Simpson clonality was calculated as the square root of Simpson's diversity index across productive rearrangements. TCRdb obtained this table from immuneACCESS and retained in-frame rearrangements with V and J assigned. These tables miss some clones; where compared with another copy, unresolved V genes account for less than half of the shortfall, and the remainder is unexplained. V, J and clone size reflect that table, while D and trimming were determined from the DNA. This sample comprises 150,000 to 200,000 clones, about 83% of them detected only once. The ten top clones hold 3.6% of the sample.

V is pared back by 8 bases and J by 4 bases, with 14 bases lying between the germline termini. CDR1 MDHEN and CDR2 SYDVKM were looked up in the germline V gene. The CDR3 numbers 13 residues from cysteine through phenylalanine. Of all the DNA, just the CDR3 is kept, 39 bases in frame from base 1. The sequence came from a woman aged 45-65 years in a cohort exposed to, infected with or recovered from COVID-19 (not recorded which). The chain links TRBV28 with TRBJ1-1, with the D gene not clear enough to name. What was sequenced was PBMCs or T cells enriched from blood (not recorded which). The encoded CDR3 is CASFRESVTEAFF. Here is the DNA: TGTGCCAGCTTTCGCGAATCGGTCACTGAAGCTTTCTTT.